These 3 T cell receptor beta chains were sequenced from one sample in a study of T-cell reconstitution after alpha-beta-depleted transplantation in children. Unique molecular identifiers featured in how the TCRbeta library was prepared. TCRdb analysed the PCR reads with MiXCR anew, one entry per CDR3 protein. The sample carries about 580,000 distinct CDR3 sequences, roughly 30% recorded once. The specimen comprised PBMCs, sampled before TCRalphabeta/CD19-depleted stem cell transplant. The receptors shown here come from a boy under two years old with Wiskott-Aldrich syndrome, due to receive a stem cell transplant.

This clonotype was counted a few times. The chain uses TRBV12-3 or TRBV12-4 and TRBJ1-2, with D perhaps TRBD1 (5 bases). Trimming left V 5 bases short and J 2 bases short, with 9 bases between. The CDR3 has 13 residues. CDR3 DNA: TGTGCCAGCAGTCCTCAGGGCAACTATGGCTACACCTTC. Its translation: CASSPQGNYGYTF.

Only a few counts were recorded for this clonotype. The chain carries TRBV7-6 and TRBJ1-1; unclear D gene. The CDR3 runs to 13 residues. V lost 1 base and J lost 10, with 13 bases in between. Looked up from germline, CDR1 is SGHVS and CDR2 is FNYEAQ. CDR3 amino acids: CASSLVLGDRAFF. The DNA for the CDR3 is TGTGCCAGCAGCTTAGTTTTAGGAGATCGAGCTTTCTTT.

The chain joins TRBV5-1 to TRBJ2-1; 13 nucleotides agree with TRBD2. The ends lost 5 bases at V and 7 bases at J; junction bases unmatched: 9. Germline values: CDR1 SGHRS, CDR2 YFSETQ. The CDR3 is made up of 16 amino acids. As DNA, the CDR3 is TGCGCCAGCAGGGCCGGGACTAGCGGGATAGGGAATGAGCAGTTCTTC. Encoded protein: CASRAGTSGIGNEQFF.